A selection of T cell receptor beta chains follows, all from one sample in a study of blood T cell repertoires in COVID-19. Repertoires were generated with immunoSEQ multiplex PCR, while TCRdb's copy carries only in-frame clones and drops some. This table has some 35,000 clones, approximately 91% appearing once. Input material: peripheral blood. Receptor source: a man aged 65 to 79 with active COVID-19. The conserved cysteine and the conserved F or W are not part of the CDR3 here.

CDR3: ASSAGGSRSSYNEQF
V: TRBV9

CDR3: ASRGTGNQPQH
V: TRBV6-5

CDR3: ASWETGSGSPLH
V: TRBV28

CDR3: ASSSGTEETQY
V: TRBV5-4

CDR3: ASSPLAAYNEQF
V: TRBV5-8

CDR3: ASSPTGTSLSNEQF
V: TRBV7-6

CDR3: ATSRGVVGGRGEQF
V: TRBV15

CDR3: ASSRYSGRALAGELF
V: TRBV9

CDR3: ASSPETGSNS
V: TRBV18

CDR3: ASSLSNSGMSYEQY
V: TRBV7-2

CDR3: ASSYVGGTKNTEAF
V: TRBV6-5

CDR3: SVVGQSQETQY
V: TRBV29-1

CDR3: ASSRQGRNTEAF
V: TRBV6-5

CDR3: ASSLAQTRNTEAF
V: TRBV5-4

CDR3: ASRRDRESQPQH
V: TRBV6-5

CDR3: ASSPTGGGGTDTQY
V: TRBV18

CDR3: ASSPDRVDQPQH
V: TRBV28

CDR3: ASSLVPALAGGLYEQY
V: TRBV7-2

CDR3: ATGNRGLAGANVLT
V: TRBV5-1

CDR3: ASSFRSGRSYEQY
V: TRBV13

CDR3: ASSSVDTQY
V: TRBV27

CDR3: ASSPTSGAPLAGYEQY
V: TRBV7-6

CDR3: ASSFYGASNYGYT
V: TRBV7-9

CDR3: ASSSRRGDTEAF
V: TRBV7-2

CDR3: ASSLQPDRGLGTQY
V: TRBV2